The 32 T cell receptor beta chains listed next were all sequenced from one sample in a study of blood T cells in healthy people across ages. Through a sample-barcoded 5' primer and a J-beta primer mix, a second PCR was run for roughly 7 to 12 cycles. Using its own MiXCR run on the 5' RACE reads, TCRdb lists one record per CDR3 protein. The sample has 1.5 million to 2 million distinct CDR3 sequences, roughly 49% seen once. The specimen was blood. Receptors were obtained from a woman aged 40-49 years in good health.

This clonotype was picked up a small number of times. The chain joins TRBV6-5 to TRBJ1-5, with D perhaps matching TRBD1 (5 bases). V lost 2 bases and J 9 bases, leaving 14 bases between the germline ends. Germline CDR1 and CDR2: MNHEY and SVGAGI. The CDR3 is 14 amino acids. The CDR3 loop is CASSYAGGGWPQHF. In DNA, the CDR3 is TGTGCCAGCAGTTACGCAGGTGGGGGTTGGCCCCAGCATTTT.

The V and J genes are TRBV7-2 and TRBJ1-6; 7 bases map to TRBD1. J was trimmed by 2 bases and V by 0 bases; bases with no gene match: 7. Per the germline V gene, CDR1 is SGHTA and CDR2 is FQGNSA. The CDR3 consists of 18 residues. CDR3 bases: TGTGCCAGCAGCTTAGCGAGAAGGGGGCCGCCCTATAATTCACCCCTCCACTTT. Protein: CASSLARRGPPYNSPLHF.

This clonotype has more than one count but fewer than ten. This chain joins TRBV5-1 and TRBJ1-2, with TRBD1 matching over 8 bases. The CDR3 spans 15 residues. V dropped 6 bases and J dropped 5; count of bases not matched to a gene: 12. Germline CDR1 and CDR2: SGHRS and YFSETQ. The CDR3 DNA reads TGCGCCAGCACCCCAAGCGCAGGGGGCAGATATGGCTACACCTTC. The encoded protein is CASTPSAGGRYGYTF.

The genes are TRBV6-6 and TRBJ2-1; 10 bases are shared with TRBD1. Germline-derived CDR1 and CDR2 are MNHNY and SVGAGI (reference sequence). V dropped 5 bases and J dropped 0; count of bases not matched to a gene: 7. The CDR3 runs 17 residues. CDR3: CASSRGTGASSYNEQFF. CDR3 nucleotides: TGTGCCAGCAGTCGAGGGACAGGGGCAAGCTCCTACAATGAGCAGTTCTTC.

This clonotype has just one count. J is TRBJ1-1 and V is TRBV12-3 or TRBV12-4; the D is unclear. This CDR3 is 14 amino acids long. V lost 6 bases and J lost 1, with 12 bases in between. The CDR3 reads CASSFLRKNTEAFF. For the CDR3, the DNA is TGTGCCAGCAGCTTCCTCCGGAAGAACACTGAAGCTTTCTTT.

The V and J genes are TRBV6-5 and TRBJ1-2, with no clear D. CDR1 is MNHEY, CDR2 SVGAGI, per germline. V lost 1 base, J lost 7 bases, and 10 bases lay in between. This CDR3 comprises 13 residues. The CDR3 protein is CASSYFENLGYTF. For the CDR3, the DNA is TGTGCCAGCAGTTACTTTGAGAATCTTGGCTACACCTTC.

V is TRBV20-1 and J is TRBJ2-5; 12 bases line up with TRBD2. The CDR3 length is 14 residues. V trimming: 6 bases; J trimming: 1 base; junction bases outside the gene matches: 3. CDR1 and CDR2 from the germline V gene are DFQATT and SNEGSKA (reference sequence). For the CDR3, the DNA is TGCAGTGCGGGGACTAGCGGGCGCCAAGAGACCCAGTACTTC. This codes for CSAGTSGRQETQYF.

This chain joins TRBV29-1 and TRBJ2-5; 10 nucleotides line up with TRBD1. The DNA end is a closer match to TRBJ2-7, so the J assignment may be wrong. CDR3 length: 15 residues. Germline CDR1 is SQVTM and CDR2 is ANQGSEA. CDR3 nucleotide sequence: TGCAGCGTTGCTTGGATAGGGACAGGGGCCTACGAGCAGTACTTC. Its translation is CSVAWIGTGAYEQYF.

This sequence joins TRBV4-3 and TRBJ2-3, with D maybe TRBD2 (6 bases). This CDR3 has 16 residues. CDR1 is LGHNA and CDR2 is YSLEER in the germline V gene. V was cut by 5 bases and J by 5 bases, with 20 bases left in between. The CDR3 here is CASSGHWETGEDTQYF. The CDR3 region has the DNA TGCGCCAGCAGCGGTCACTGGGAGACGGGGGAAGATACGCAGTATTTT.

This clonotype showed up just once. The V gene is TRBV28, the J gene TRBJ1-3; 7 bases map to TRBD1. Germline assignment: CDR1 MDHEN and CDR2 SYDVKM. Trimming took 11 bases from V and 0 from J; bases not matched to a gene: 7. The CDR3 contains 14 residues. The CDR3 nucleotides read TGTGCCGTGTACCGGGACAGCTCTGGAAACACCATATATTTT. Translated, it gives CAVYRDSSGNTIYF.

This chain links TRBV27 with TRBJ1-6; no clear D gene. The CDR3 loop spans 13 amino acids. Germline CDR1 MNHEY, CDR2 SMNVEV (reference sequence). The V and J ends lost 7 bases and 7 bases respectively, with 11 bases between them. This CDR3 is CASKPRGNSPLHF. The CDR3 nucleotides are TGTGCCAGCAAACCCCGCGGGAATTCACCCCTCCACTTT.

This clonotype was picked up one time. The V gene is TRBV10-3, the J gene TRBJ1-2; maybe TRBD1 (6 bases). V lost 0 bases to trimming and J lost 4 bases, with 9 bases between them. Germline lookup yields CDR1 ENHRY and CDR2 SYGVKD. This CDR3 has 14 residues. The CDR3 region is CAISESPGVYGYTF. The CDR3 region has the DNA TGTGCCATCAGTGAGTCTCCAGGGGTCTATGGCTACACCTTC.

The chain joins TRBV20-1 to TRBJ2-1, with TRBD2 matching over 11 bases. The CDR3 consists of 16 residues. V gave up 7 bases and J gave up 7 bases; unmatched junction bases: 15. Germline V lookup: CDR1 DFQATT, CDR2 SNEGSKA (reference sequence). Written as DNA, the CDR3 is TGCAGTGAGGCTTTGGCTAGCGGGGGGTACGTTAATGAGCAGTTCTTC. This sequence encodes CSEALASGGYVNEQFF.

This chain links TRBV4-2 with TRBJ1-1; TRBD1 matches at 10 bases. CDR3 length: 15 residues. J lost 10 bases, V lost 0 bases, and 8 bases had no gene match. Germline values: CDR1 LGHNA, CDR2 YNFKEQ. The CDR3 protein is CASSQERGTGARAFF. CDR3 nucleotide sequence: TGTGCCAGCAGCCAAGAAAGGGGGACAGGGGCCCGAGCTTTCTTT.

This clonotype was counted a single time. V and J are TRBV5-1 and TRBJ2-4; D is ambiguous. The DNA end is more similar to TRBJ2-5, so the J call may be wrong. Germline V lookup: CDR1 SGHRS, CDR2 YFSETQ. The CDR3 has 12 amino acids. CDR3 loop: CASSLVIGTQYF. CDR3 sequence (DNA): TGCGCCAGCAGCTTGGTAATTGGGACCCAGTACTTC.

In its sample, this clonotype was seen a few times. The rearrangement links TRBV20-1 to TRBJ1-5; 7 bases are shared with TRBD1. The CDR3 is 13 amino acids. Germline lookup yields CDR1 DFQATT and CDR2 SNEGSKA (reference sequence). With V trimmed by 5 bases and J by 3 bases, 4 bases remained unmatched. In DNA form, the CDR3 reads TGCAGTGCTGGACAGGTTCCCAATCAGCCCCAGCATTTT. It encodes CSAGQVPNQPQHF.

CDR3 sequence: CASSHVGEGSGANVLTF. In nucleotides, the CDR3 is TGTGCCAGCAGCCACGTGGGGGAAGGTTCTGGGGCCAACGTCCTGACTTTC. The genes are TRBV9 and TRBJ2-6; D possibly matches TRBD1 or TRBD2 (5 bases each). This CDR3 region has 17 residues. Per germline, CDR1 SGDLS and CDR2 YYNGEE. The ends were cut back, 4 bases at V and 1 base at J, with 15 bases in the middle.

The CDR3 reads CASSTLGQSYEQYF. The CDR3 DNA sequence: TGTGCCAGCAGTACTCTTGGACAGTCCTACGAGCAGTACTTC. This sequence joins TRBV6-5 and TRBJ2-7; the D gene is possibly TRBD1 (6 bases). The germline CDR1 and CDR2 sequences are MNHEY and SVGAGI. Trimming removed 5 bases at V and 1 base at J, with 12 bases between. This CDR3 has 14 amino acids.

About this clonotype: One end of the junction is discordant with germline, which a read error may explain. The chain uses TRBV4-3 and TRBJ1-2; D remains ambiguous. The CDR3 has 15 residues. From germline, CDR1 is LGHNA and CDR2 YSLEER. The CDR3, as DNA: TGCGCAAGCAGCCAAGATTTGGGGATCGGCTATGGCTACACCTTC. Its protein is CASSQDLGIGYGYTF.

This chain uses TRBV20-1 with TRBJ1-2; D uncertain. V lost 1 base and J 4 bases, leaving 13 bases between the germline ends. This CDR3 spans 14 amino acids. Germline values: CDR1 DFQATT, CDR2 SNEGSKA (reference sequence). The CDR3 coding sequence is TGCAGTGCTAGAGTTCCTACGGACGCCTATGGCTACACCTTC. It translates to CSARVPTDAYGYTF.

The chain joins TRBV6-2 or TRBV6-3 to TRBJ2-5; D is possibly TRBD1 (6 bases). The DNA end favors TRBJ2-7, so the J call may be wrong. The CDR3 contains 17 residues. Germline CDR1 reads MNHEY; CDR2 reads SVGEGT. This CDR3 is CASSYDVSGQIFHEQYF. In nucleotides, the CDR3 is TGTGCCAGCAGTTACGATGTATCCGGACAGATTTTCCACGAGCAGTACTTC.

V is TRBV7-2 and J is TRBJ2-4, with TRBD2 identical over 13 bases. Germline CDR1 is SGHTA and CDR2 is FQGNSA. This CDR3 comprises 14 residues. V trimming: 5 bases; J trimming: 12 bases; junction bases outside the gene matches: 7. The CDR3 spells CASSAELAGGNQYF. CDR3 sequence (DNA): TGTGCCAGCAGCGCCGAACTAGCGGGGGGGAATCAGTACTTC.

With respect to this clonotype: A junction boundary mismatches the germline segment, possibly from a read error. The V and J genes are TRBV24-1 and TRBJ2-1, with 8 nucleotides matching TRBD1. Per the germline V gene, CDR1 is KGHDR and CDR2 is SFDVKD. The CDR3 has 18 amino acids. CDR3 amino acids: CATSNLASGGLSYNEQFF. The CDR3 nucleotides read TGTGCCACCAGTAATTTGGCTTCAGGGGGCCTTTCCTACAATGAGCAGTTCTTC.

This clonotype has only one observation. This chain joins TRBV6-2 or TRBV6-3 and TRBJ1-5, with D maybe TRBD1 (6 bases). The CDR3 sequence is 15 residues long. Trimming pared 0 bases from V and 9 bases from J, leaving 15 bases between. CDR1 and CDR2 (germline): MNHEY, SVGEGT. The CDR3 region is CASSYSAGAPGPQHF. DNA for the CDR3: TGTGCCAGCAGTTACTCTGCAGGGGCCCCAGGGCCCCAGCATTTT.

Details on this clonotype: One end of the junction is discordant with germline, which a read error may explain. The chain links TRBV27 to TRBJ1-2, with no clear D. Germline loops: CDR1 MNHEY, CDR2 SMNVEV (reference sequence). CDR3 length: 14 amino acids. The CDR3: CASSLSSKSYGYTF. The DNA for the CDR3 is TGCGCCAGCAGTTTATCGTCCAAATCCTATGGCTACACCTTC.

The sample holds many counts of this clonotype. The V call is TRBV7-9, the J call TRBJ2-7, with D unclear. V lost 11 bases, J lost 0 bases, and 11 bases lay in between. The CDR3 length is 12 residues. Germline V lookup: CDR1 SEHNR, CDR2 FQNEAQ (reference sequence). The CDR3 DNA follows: TGTGCCTCAGGAGACGGCTCCTACGAGCAGTACTTC. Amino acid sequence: CASGDGSYEQYF.

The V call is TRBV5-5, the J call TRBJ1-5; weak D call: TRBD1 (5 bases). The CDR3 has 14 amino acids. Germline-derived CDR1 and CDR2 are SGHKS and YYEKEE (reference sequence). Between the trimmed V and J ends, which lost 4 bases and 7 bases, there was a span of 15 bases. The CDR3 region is CASSLRGADQPQHF. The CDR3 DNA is TGTGCCAGCAGCCTAAGGGGCGCCGACCAGCCCCAGCATTTT.

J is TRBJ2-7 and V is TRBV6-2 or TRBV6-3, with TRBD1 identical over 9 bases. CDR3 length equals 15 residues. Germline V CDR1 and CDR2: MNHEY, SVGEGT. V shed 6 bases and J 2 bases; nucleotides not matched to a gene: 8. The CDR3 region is CASRRDRGDTYEQYF. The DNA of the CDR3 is TGTGCCAGCAGACGCGACAGGGGGGACACCTACGAGCAGTACTTC.

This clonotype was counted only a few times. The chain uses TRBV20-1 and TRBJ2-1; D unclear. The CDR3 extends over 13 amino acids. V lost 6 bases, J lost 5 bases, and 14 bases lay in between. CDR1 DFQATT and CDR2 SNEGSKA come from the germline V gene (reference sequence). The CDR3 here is CSAPKASDNEQFF. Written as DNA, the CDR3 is TGCAGTGCCCCGAAGGCCAGCGACAATGAGCAGTTCTTC.

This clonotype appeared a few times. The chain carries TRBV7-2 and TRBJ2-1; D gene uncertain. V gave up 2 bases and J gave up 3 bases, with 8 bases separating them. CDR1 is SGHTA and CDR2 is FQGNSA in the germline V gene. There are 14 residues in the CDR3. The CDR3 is CASSLRRSYNEQFF. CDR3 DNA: TGTGCCAGCAGCTTACGCCGGAGCTACAATGAGCAGTTCTTC.

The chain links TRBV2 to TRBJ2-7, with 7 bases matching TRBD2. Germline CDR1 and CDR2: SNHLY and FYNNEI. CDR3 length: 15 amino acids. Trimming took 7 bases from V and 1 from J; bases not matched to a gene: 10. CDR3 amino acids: CASTRGAGVSYEQYF. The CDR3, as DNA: TGTGCCAGCACACGAGGGGCGGGGGTGTCCTACGAGCAGTACTTC.

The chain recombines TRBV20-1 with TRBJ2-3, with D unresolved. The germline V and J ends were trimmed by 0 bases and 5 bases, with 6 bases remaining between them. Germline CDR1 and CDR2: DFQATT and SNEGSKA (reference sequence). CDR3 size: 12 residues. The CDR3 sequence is CSARDRVDTQYF. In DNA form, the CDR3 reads TGCAGTGCTAGAGATCGGGTAGATACGCAGTATTTT.